This T cell receptor beta chain derives from a study of spatial heterogeneity in lung cancer. The overall study: When follow-up PBMC samples existed, they were sequenced (at a median of about two years after resection).

From the 5' RACE reads, TCRdb called clonotypes with MiXCR, one entry per CDR3 protein. The table records 110,000 or so distinct CDR3 sequences, 10% to 13% of them present only once. Stated time point: blood at routine non-recurrence follow-up after resection. V was clipped by 6 bases and J by 0 bases; unmatched bases: 1. CDR1 KGHDR and CDR2 SFDVKD come from the germline V gene. The CDR3 is 14 residues long. V gene TRBV24-1 combines with J gene TRBJ1-5; 7 positions match TRBD1. Sample: PBMCs, taken at follow-up. The source of this sequence is a female donor with early-stage non-small cell lung cancer. CDR3 residues: CATSWTGSNQPQHF. DNA of the CDR3: TGTGCCACCAGTTGGACAGGTAGCAATCAGCCCCAGCATTTT.